One T cell receptor (beta chain) is described in this entry. Its antigen remains unidentified. This table comes from immunoSEQ multiplex PCR, and its TCRdb copy is limited to in-frame clones, with some not included. The profile covers about 350,000 clones, with more than 85% appearing a single time and around 4.5% taken by the ten largest. Treatment described: some 19 received Ad26.COV2.S at low or high dose, single or two shots; five or six received placebo; per-sample allocation not given. Samples were taken on day 63 after the first vaccine or placebo injection. The record originates from a study of Ad26.COV2.S vaccination and SARS-CoV-2 variants. Turning to the study itself: Ad26.COV2.S, an intramuscular injection, was given once or twice 56 days apart. Study conclusions and caveats: It is possible that the TCR breadth and depth analyses underestimated the total T cell responses. A substantial breadth of spike-specific CD8+ and CD4+ T cell responses after vaccination has been reported. Spike-specific TCR breadth was greater in vaccine than placebo recipients.

Sequences were derived from peripheral blood, sampled in a trial of Ad26.COV2.S vaccine versus placebo. The receptor was isolated from a person aged 18-65 years who received the Ad26.COV2.S COVID-19 vaccine or a placebo.

The CDR3 here is CASSNRDRLTGELFF. The CDR3, as DNA: TGTGCCAGCAGCAACCGGGACAGGCTAACCGGGGAGCTGTTTTTT. V gene TRBV5-6 combines with J gene TRBJ2-2, with TRBD1 matching 8 bases. The trim removed 4 bases at V and 5 bases at J, leaving 7 bases unmatched. This CDR3 comprises 15 residues. Per germline, CDR1 SGHDT and CDR2 YYEEEE.